These T cell receptor beta chains were read from a single sample in a study of cytomegalovirus exposure and HLA in healthy donors. Libraries were prepared by immunoSEQ multiplex PCR; TCRdb keeps only in-frame clonotypes and omits some of them. The sample has just over 200,000 clones, 82% seen once; the top ten hold less than 3.5%. Sequencing was carried out using PBMCs. The source of these receptors is a woman aged 40 to 50 in good health and CMV-seronegative. The CDR3 runs from the conserved cysteine through the conserved F or W. The order of the fields is clone size, J gene, V gene, D gene, CDR3 protein, CDR3 DNA. D genes are given only for firm matches. Rows may omit the clone size; those that give it use once, few, many or a size class.

. TRBJ1-4 TRBV5-6 . CASSQGWSQGNEKLFF TGTGCCAGCAGCCAGGGGTGGTCACAGGGAAATGAAAAACTGTTTTTT
. TRBJ2-5 TRBV27 TRBD2 CASSLREGGVQETQYF TGTGCCAGCAGTTTAAGGGAGGGAGGGGTCCAAGAGACCCAGTACTTC
. TRBJ2-1 TRBV27 . CASSAGRWQFF TGTGCCAGCAGTGCGGGAAGGTGGCAGTTCTTC
. TRBJ1-2 TRBV10-3 TRBD1 CAITAGTVTNYGYTF TGTGCCATCACCGCCGGGACAGTGACTAACTATGGCTACACCTTC
. TRBJ2-7 TRBV9 . CASSVGSGTYEQYF TGTGCCAGCAGCGTAGGATCGGGAACCTACGAGCAGTACTTC
. TRBJ2-7 TRBV7-9 . CASSSGNSYEQYF TGTGCCAGCAGCTCGGGGAATTCCTACGAGCAGTACTTC
. TRBJ2-1 TRBV9 TRBD2 CASSGDGLVNEQFF TGTGCCAGCAGCGGAGACGGACTAGTCAATGAGCAGTTCTTC
. TRBJ1-2 TRBV30 . CAWSLNYGYTF TGTGCCTGGAGTCTAAACTATGGCTACACCTTC
. TRBJ2-7 TRBV2 . CASSVVTSSYEQYF TGTGCCAGCAGTGTGGTTACTAGCTCCTACGAGCAGTACTTC
. TRBJ1-3 TRBV6-5 TRBD1 CASRSGTGAGNTIYF TGTGCCAGCAGGTCCGGGACAGGGGCGGGAAACACCATATATTTT
. TRBJ1-2 TRBV19 . CASSIDLAGLNYGYTF TGTGCCAGTAGTATAGATCTGGCAGGACTAAACTATGGCTACACCTTC
. TRBJ2-7 TRBV7-6 TRBD2 CASSKTSGRPPSYEQYF TGTGCCAGCAGCAAGACTAGCGGGAGGCCCCCCTCCTACGAGCAGTACTTC
. TRBJ2-1 TRBV28 . CASRKSGPLYNEQFF TGTGCCAGCAGGAAATCTGGGCCGTTGTACAATGAGCAGTTCTTC
once TRBJ1-1 TRBV7-9 . CASSLTVGTEAFF TGTGCCAGCAGCTTAACAGTGGGCACTGAAGCTTTCTTT
. TRBJ2-3 TRBV7-3 TRBD2 CASSLSGRGTDTQYF TGTGCCAGCAGCCTCAGCGGGAGAGGCACAGATACGCAGTATTTT
. TRBJ2-3 TRBV5-1 . CASSTRLDTQYF TGCGCCAGCAGCACTAGGTTAGATACGCAGTATTTT
. TRBJ1-5 TRBV19 . CASQDYSNQPQHF TGTGCCTCCCAAGACTATAGCAATCAGCCCCAGCATTTT
. TRBJ1-2 TRBV6-1 TRBD1 CASSEQPGTAGGYGYTF TGTGCCAGCAGTGAACAACCCGGGACAGCGGGCGGTTATGGCTACACCTTC
once TRBJ2-1 TRBV5-1 . CASSLITGLVLNEQFF TGCGCCAGCAGCTTGATTACAGGGCTAGTATTGAATGAGCAGTTCTTC
. TRBJ2-1 TRBV29-1 . CSVPEGSLLEQFF TGCAGCGTCCCTGAGGGTAGCCTTTTGGAGCAGTTCTTC
. TRBJ1-2 TRBV28 . CASSLSVGYTF TGTGCCAGCAGTTTGAGCGTTGGCTACACCTTC
few TRBJ2-3 TRBV2 . CASSRELGTDTQYF TGTGCCAGCAGTCGGGAACTCGGCACAGATACGCAGTATTTT
. TRBJ2-7 TRBV28 TRBD1 CASSSGQGTYEQYF TGTGCCAGCAGCTCAGGACAGGGAACCTACGAGCAGTACTTC
. TRBJ1-2 TRBV5-6 TRBD1 CASSSRTGRRLGYGYTF TGTGCCAGCAGCTCTCGGACAGGGAGGAGGCTTGGGTATGGCTACACCTTC
few TRBJ1-2 TRBV30 . CAWSHSYGYTF TGTGCCTGGAGCCACAGCTATGGCTACACCTTC
. TRBJ1-5 TRBV2 . CAWNSYSNQPQHF TGTGCCTGGAACAGTTATAGCAATCAGCCCCAGCATTTT
. TRBJ1-3 TRBV9 TRBD1 CASSVAGQGEFTGNTIYF TGTGCCAGCAGCGTAGCGGGACAGGGAGAATTTACAGGAAACACCATATATTTT
. TRBJ1-5 TRBV7-2 . CASSFGLTSNQPQHF TGTGCCAGCAGCTTCGGTCTTACTAGCAATCAGCCCCAGCATTTT
. TRBJ2-7 TRBV11-2 TRBD2 CASSFGLAGISSYEQYF TGTGCCAGCAGCTTCGGACTAGCGGGGATTAGCTCCTACGAGCAGTACTTC
. TRBJ1-1 TRBV19 . CASSMEGGANTEAFF TGTGCCAGTAGTATGGAGGGGGGGGCGAACACTGAAGCTTTCTTT
. TRBJ2-2 TRBV30 TRBD2 CAWSLGGRSTGELFF TGTGCCTGGAGCCTGGGGGGGAGGAGCACCGGGGAGCTGTTTTTT
once TRBJ1-1 TRBV10-3 TRBD1 CAISATGATTEAFF TGTGCCATCAGTGCGACAGGGGCAACGACTGAAGCTTTCTTT
. TRBJ2-1 TRBV5-1 TRBD1 CASRDREDEQFF TGCGCCAGCAGGGACAGGGAGGATGAGCAGTTCTTC
. TRBJ2-1 TRBV9 TRBD2 CASSALGGGYNEQFF TGTGCCAGCAGCGCCCTCGGGGGGGGCTACAATGAGCAGTTCTTC
. TRBJ2-7 TRBV7-2 TRBD2 CASSFVGLGEQYF TGTGCCAGCAGCTTCGTGGGACTAGGAGAGCAGTACTTC
. TRBJ1-1 TRBV7-2 . CASSFAQGTNTEAFF TGTGCCAGCAGCTTCGCCCAGGGGACGAACACTGAAGCTTTCTTT
. TRBJ2-1 TRBV27 TRBD2 CASSWGSGSRYEQFF TGTGCCAGCAGTTGGGGTAGCGGGAGCAGGTATGAGCAGTTCTTC
. TRBJ2-7 TRBV28 TRBD1 CASRPDRVREQYF TGTGCCAGCAGACCGGACAGGGTTCGGGAGCAGTACTTC
. TRBJ1-1 TRBV18 TRBD1 CASSPPGGWYAFF TGTGCCAGCTCACCCCCAGGGGGATGGTATGCTTTCTTT
. TRBJ1-1 TRBV28 . CASVLMRSTEAFF TGTGCCAGCGTACTAATGCGAAGCACTGAAGCTTTCTTT